This entry lists 3 T cell receptor beta chains sequenced from one sample in a study of T cell responses to AZD1222 COVID-19 vaccine. Sequencing used immunoSEQ multiplex PCR; TCRdb keeps in-frame clones, though not all of them. The sample records roughly 100,000 clones, more than 75% being singletons. This specimen was peripheral blood, taken 28 days after the second dose of the MenACWY control vaccine. All receptors come from an adult who received the MenACWY meningococcal vaccine as a control.

The chain carries TRBV13 and TRBJ2-1; 15 bases agree with TRBD2. This CDR3 has 20 amino acids. Trimming removed 1 base from V and 2 bases from J; junction bases left unmatched: 9. Germline-derived CDR1 and CDR2 are PRHDT and FYEKMQ (reference sequence). The CDR3 spells CASSLETPGLAGGPYNEQFF. The CDR3 DNA reads TGTGCCAGCAGCTTAGAAACCCCGGGACTAGCGGGGGGACCCTACAATGAGCAGTTCTTC.

This clone has a single count. The chain's CDR3 is CASSIGLGSIYEQYF. The CDR3 DNA is TGTGCCAGTAGTATTGGGTTGGGCAGTATCTACGAGCAGTACTTC. This chain joins TRBV19 and TRBJ2-7; D is undetermined. Germline V gene lookup returns CDR1 LNHDA and CDR2 SQIVND (reference sequence). Deletions cut 3 bases from V and 3 bases from J, with 15 bases between. The CDR3 is 15 amino acids. Supplemented by reference TRBV19 and TRBJ2-7, the full variable domain reads DGGITQSPKYLFRKEGQNVTLSCEQNLNHDAMYWYRQDPGQGLRLIYYSQIVNDFQKGDIAEGYSVSREKKESFPLTVTSAQKNPTAFYLCASSIGLGSIYEQYFGPGTRLTVT.

This clone appeared a single time. The chain's CDR3 is CASSTGGGTGELFF. The CDR3 nucleotides read TGTGCCAGCAGCACAGGGGGTGGCACCGGGGAGCTGTTTTTT. The chain uses TRBV11-3 and TRBJ2-2; TRBD1 matches 8 bases. This CDR3 comprises 14 residues. Germline trimming cut 5 bases from V and 4 bases from J; bases unmatched to any gene: 3. CDR1 and CDR2 from the germline V gene are SGHNT and YENEEA.